Listed below are T cell receptor beta chains from one sample, sequenced in a study of T-cell memory formation after mild COVID-19. TCRdb itself ran the 5' RACE reads through MiXCR, one entry per CDR3 protein. Of roughly 510,000 distinct CDR3 sequences listed, 17% are singletons. The specimen sequenced was PBMCs or a T cell subset sorted from them (not recorded which). Receptor source: an adult woman who had mild COVID-19 (a few samples of this study predate the infection). Cell type and time point are not known. The CDR3 runs from the conserved cysteine through the conserved F or W. D genes are given only for firm matches. Size is omitted from some rows. Given values are once, few, many or a class for expanded clones.

clone size: many; V gene: TRBV24-1; D gene: -; J gene: TRBJ2-1; CDR3 DNA: TGTGCCACCAGTGATAAAAATAGGGTCCAGTTCTTC; CDR3 protein: CATSDKNRVQFF
clone size: few; V gene: TRBV30; D gene: -; J gene: TRBJ2-7; CDR3 DNA: TGTGCCTGGAGTGTCTTGTACGAGCAGTACTTC; CDR3 protein: CAWSVLYEQYF
clone size: -; V gene: TRBV30; D gene: -; J gene: TRBJ2-1; CDR3 DNA: TGTGCCTGGAGCAGAGGTAACTACAATGAGCAGTTCTTC; CDR3 protein: CAWSRGNYNEQFF
clone size: -; V gene: TRBV2; D gene: TRBD2; J gene: TRBJ2-3; CDR3 DNA: TGTGCCAGCAACCCCCCGCCGGGACTAGGCACTGATACGCAGTATTTT; CDR3 protein: CASNPPPGLGTDTQYF
clone size: few; V gene: TRBV25-1; D gene: -; J gene: TRBJ1-1; CDR3 DNA: TGTGCCAGCAGTGCCCTCTTGGGACCCACTGAAGCTTTCTTT; CDR3 protein: CASSALLGPTEAFF
clone size: -; V gene: TRBV7-2; D gene: -; J gene: TRBJ2-5; CDR3 DNA: TGTGCCAGCAGCCCACTCCCGGAGCTACAAGAGACCCAGTACTTC; CDR3 protein: CASSPLPELQETQYF
clone size: -; V gene: TRBV3-1; D gene: -; J gene: TRBJ2-1; CDR3 DNA: TGTGCCAGCAGCCGGACTCGGGGTGAGCAGTTCTTC; CDR3 protein: CASSRTRGEQFF
clone size: -; V gene: TRBV7-6; D gene: -; J gene: TRBJ2-5; CDR3 DNA: TGTGCCAGCAGCTTAGGGACAGCGGGGTGGTCAGAGACCCAGTACTTC; CDR3 protein: CASSLGTAGWSETQYF
clone size: many; V gene: TRBV5-1; D gene: -; J gene: TRBJ2-1; CDR3 DNA: TGCGCCAGCAGCTTGGGGGCGGGATCCTACAATGAGCAGTTCTTC; CDR3 protein: CASSLGAGSYNEQFF
clone size: few; V gene: TRBV7-9; D gene: -; J gene: TRBJ2-3; CDR3 DNA: TGTGCCAGCAGCTTACCTGCTAGCACAGATACGCAGTATTTT; CDR3 protein: CASSLPASTDTQYF
clone size: -; V gene: TRBV7-9; D gene: -; J gene: TRBJ2-7; CDR3 DNA: TGTGCCAGCAGCTTGTCGGACTCCCGGTCGTACTTC; CDR3 protein: CASSLSDSRSYF
clone size: -; V gene: TRBV27; D gene: -; J gene: TRBJ1-5; CDR3 DNA: TGTGCCAGCAGTTTGCGTCTTCAGCCCCAGCATTTT; CDR3 protein: CASSLRLQPQHF
clone size: few; V gene: TRBV5-4; D gene: TRBD2; J gene: TRBJ2-7; CDR3 DNA: TGTGCCAGCAGCTTGGATTCTAGCGGGAGAGGGTTTGAACAGTACTTC; CDR3 protein: CASSLDSSGRGFEQYF
clone size: few; V gene: TRBV3-1; D gene: TRBD1; J gene: TRBJ2-2; CDR3 DNA: TGTGCCAGCAGAAACAGGGGATACACCGGGGAGCTGTTTTTT; CDR3 protein: CASRNRGYTGELFF
clone size: -; V gene: TRBV20-1; D gene: -; J gene: TRBJ2-7; CDR3 DNA: TGCAGTGCTAGATCTCGTGGGAGTTACGAGCAGTACTTC; CDR3 protein: CSARSRGSYEQYF
clone size: -; V gene: TRBV19; D gene: TRBD2; J gene: TRBJ2-7; CDR3 DNA: TGTGCCAGTAGTATAGGTGGACTAGCGGGAGGCTACGAGCAGTACTTC; CDR3 protein: CASSIGGLAGGYEQYF
clone size: once; V gene: TRBV19; D gene: -; J gene: TRBJ1-3; CDR3 DNA: TGTGCCAGTAGTATCGGGGGCCCGGGCGGCTCTGGAAACACCATATATTTT; CDR3 protein: CASSIGGPGGSGNTIYF
clone size: few; V gene: TRBV6-5; D gene: -; J gene: TRBJ1-2; CDR3 DNA: TGTGCCAGCAGTTCCCAGGGCGGCTACACCTTC; CDR3 protein: CASSSQGGYTF
clone size: -; V gene: TRBV7-8; D gene: TRBD1; J gene: TRBJ1-1; CDR3 DNA: TGTGCCAGCAGCTTACAGGTCACCGACAGGGTGAACACTGAAGCTTTCTTT; CDR3 protein: CASSLQVTDRVNTEAFF
clone size: -; V gene: TRBV3-1; D gene: TRBD1; J gene: TRBJ1-1; CDR3 DNA: TGTGCCAGCAGCCAACAGGGGGAGAGGGCTGAAGCTTTCTTT; CDR3 protein: CASSQQGERAEAFF
clone size: many; V gene: TRBV5-5; D gene: TRBD1; J gene: TRBJ2-7; CDR3 DNA: TGTGCCAGCAGCTTAACGACAGGGGCCGAGCAGTACTTC; CDR3 protein: CASSLTTGAEQYF
clone size: -; V gene: TRBV9; D gene: -; J gene: TRBJ1-1; CDR3 DNA: TGTGCCAGCAGCCCAACGACAGAGTTGAACACTGAAGCTTTCTTT; CDR3 protein: CASSPTTELNTEAFF
clone size: few; V gene: TRBV24-1; D gene: -; J gene: TRBJ2-5; CDR3 DNA: TGTGCCACCAGTGATGTGCAGGGACCGAAACAAGAGACCCAGTACTTC; CDR3 protein: CATSDVQGPKQETQYF
clone size: -; V gene: TRBV6-5; D gene: -; J gene: TRBJ2-1; CDR3 DNA: TGTGCCAGGGATCGGGGCTGCTCCTACAATGAGCAGTTCTTC; CDR3 protein: CARDRGCSYNEQFF
clone size: -; V gene: TRBV5-6; D gene: -; J gene: TRBJ1-4; CDR3 DNA: TGTGCCAGCAGCGGGGACGTACGGGATGGCCATGAAAAACTGTTTTTT; CDR3 protein: CASSGDVRDGHEKLFF
clone size: few; V gene: TRBV12-3/TRBV12-4; D gene: -; J gene: TRBJ2-3; CDR3 DNA: TGTGCCAGCAGGTCAGCGGGAGATACGCAGTATTTT; CDR3 protein: CASRSAGDTQYF
clone size: few; V gene: TRBV9; D gene: -; J gene: TRBJ2-1; CDR3 DNA: TGTGCCAGCAGCGCCGACACCGGGCAGTTCTTC; CDR3 protein: CASSADTGQFF
clone size: few; V gene: TRBV20-1; D gene: TRBD1; J gene: TRBJ1-3; CDR3 DNA: TGCAGTGCTAGAGATGGCCTTCGACAGGGTATAAACACCATATATTTT; CDR3 protein: CSARDGLRQGINTIYF
clone size: few; V gene: TRBV14; D gene: TRBD2; J gene: TRBJ2-3; CDR3 DNA: TGTGCCAGCAGCCAAGCCCCCTGGCGCGGGAGGAGCTCAGATACGCAGTATTTT; CDR3 protein: CASSQAPWRGRSSDTQYF
clone size: few; V gene: TRBV5-4; D gene: TRBD2; J gene: TRBJ2-5; CDR3 DNA: TGTGCCAGCAGCTTAAGCGGGAGATCGAAAGAGACCCAGTACTTC; CDR3 protein: CASSLSGRSKETQYF
clone size: -; V gene: TRBV27; D gene: -; J gene: TRBJ2-2; CDR3 DNA: TGTGCCAGCAGCCCCTCGCACTGGGGACAAACCGGGGAGCTGTTTTTT; CDR3 protein: CASSPSHWGQTGELFF
clone size: -; V gene: TRBV20-1; D gene: -; J gene: TRBJ1-5; CDR3 DNA: TGCAGTGCTAGGACAGTTAGCAATCAGCCCCAGCATTTT; CDR3 protein: CSARTVSNQPQHF
clone size: few; V gene: TRBV5-1; D gene: TRBD2; J gene: TRBJ2-1; CDR3 DNA: TGCGCCAGCAGCTTATCAACTAGCGGCGAGCAGTTCTTC; CDR3 protein: CASSLSTSGEQFF
clone size: -; V gene: TRBV30; D gene: -; J gene: TRBJ2-7; CDR3 DNA: TGTGCCTGGAGTGTAGCCTCCTACGAGCAGTACTTC; CDR3 protein: CAWSVASYEQYF
clone size: -; V gene: TRBV7-2; D gene: TRBD2; J gene: TRBJ2-5; CDR3 DNA: TGTGCCAGCAGCCCATGGGGGGGGATTGAGACCCAGTACTTC; CDR3 protein: CASSPWGGIETQYF
clone size: few; V gene: TRBV2; D gene: -; J gene: TRBJ1-1; CDR3 DNA: TGTGCCGGGGACCTAGGGGAGAACACTGAAGCTTTCTTT; CDR3 protein: CAGDLGENTEAFF
clone size: once; V gene: TRBV12-3/TRBV12-4; D gene: -; J gene: TRBJ2-5; CDR3 DNA: TGTGCCAGCAGTTTAGACCTGATCCAAGAGACCCAGTACTTC; CDR3 protein: CASSLDLIQETQYF
clone size: -; V gene: TRBV24-1; D gene: -; J gene: TRBJ2-5; CDR3 DNA: TGTGCCACCAGTGATCCCTCGACAGGCCTCCAGAGGGAGACCCAGTACTTC; CDR3 protein: CATSDPSTGLQRETQYF
clone size: few; V gene: TRBV20-1; D gene: -; J gene: TRBJ1-2; CDR3 DNA: TGCAGTGCTTTCAGGGTGTTAGATGGCTACACCTTC; CDR3 protein: CSAFRVLDGYTF
clone size: few; V gene: TRBV19; D gene: -; J gene: TRBJ2-2; CDR3 DNA: TGTGCCAGTAGTATTCCCAGGCCTCCGAACACCGGGGAGCTGTTTTTT; CDR3 protein: CASSIPRPPNTGELFF
clone size: -; V gene: TRBV7-9; D gene: TRBD1; J gene: TRBJ1-3; CDR3 DNA: TGTGCCAGCAGCTCCGGGACAGAGTTTGGAAACACCATATATTTT; CDR3 protein: CASSSGTEFGNTIYF
clone size: -; V gene: TRBV5-5; D gene: TRBD2; J gene: TRBJ2-7; CDR3 DNA: TGTGCCGGCAGCCCGAATATAGCGGGAGGGCCCTACGAGCAGTACTTC; CDR3 protein: CAGSPNIAGGPYEQYF
clone size: -; V gene: TRBV19; D gene: -; J gene: TRBJ1-2; CDR3 DNA: TGTGCCAGTAGGATTCCGGGAGAGGGATATGGCTACACCTTC; CDR3 protein: CASRIPGEGYGYTF
clone size: -; V gene: TRBV18; D gene: TRBD2; J gene: TRBJ2-7; CDR3 DNA: TGTGCCAGCTCACCACCCGGACTAGCGGGAATGTACGAGCAGTACTTC; CDR3 protein: CASSPPGLAGMYEQYF
clone size: -; V gene: TRBV7-3; D gene: -; J gene: TRBJ1-1; CDR3 DNA: TGTGCCAGCAGCTTAAATGGCAGAGCCTTAAACACTGAAGCTTTCTTT; CDR3 protein: CASSLNGRALNTEAFF
clone size: few; V gene: TRBV9; D gene: -; J gene: TRBJ2-7; CDR3 DNA: TGTGCCAGCAGCCCACAACAGTTGGCCGAGCAGTACTTC; CDR3 protein: CASSPQQLAEQYF
clone size: -; V gene: TRBV6-1; D gene: -; J gene: TRBJ1-5; CDR3 DNA: TGTGCCAGCAGCCAGGGTGTGGGGGTTTTCAATCAGCCCCAGCATTTT; CDR3 protein: CASSQGVGVFNQPQHF
clone size: -; V gene: TRBV27; D gene: TRBD2; J gene: TRBJ2-3; CDR3 DNA: TGTGCCAGCAGTTTATCTGGGACTATATATCTCTCGGATACGCAGTATTTT; CDR3 protein: CASSLSGTIYLSDTQYF
clone size: -; V gene: TRBV25-1; D gene: -; J gene: TRBJ1-2; CDR3 DNA: TGTGCCAGCAGTGAAGGGCCGGGCCCAAGGGACTATGGCTACACCTTC; CDR3 protein: CASSEGPGPRDYGYTF
clone size: -; V gene: TRBV12-3/TRBV12-4; D gene: TRBD1; J gene: TRBJ2-7; CDR3 DNA: TGTGCCAGCAGTTTGTCGGGACAGACCTACGAGCAGTACTTC; CDR3 protein: CASSLSGQTYEQYF
clone size: few; V gene: TRBV7-9; D gene: -; J gene: TRBJ2-2; CDR3 DNA: TGTGCCAGCAGCTTAGATATATCGAACACCGGGGAGCTGTTTTTT; CDR3 protein: CASSLDISNTGELFF
clone size: few; V gene: TRBV12-3/TRBV12-4; D gene: TRBD2; J gene: TRBJ2-6; CDR3 DNA: TGTGCCAGCAGTCCTCCCGGGGCTAGCGGGCGTACTTGGGGGGCCAACGTCCTGACTTTC; CDR3 protein: CASSPPGASGRTWGANVLTF
clone size: -; V gene: TRBV20-1; D gene: -; J gene: TRBJ2-5; CDR3 DNA: TGCAGTGCTAGAGTTCTTATCAACCACCCAGGGGAGACCCAGTACTTC; CDR3 protein: CSARVLINHPGETQYF
clone size: few; V gene: TRBV6-5; D gene: TRBD1; J gene: TRBJ1-1; CDR3 DNA: TGTGCCAGCAGTAAACAGGGGAGGAGAGGCACTGAAGCTTTCTTT; CDR3 protein: CASSKQGRRGTEAFF
clone size: -; V gene: TRBV5-1; D gene: -; J gene: TRBJ1-5; CDR3 DNA: TGCGCCAGCAGCCCCCTGATGGGGGGCAATCAGCCCCAGCATTTT; CDR3 protein: CASSPLMGGNQPQHF
clone size: -; V gene: TRBV4-1; D gene: -; J gene: TRBJ2-3; CDR3 DNA: TGCGCCAGCAGCCAAGGTGTCCGTGATAGGCAGTATTTT; CDR3 protein: CASSQGVRDRQYF
clone size: few; V gene: TRBV20-1; D gene: TRBD1; J gene: TRBJ1-5; CDR3 DNA: TGCAGTGCTAGAGTCCCTGACAGGGACAATCAGCCCCAGCATTTT; CDR3 protein: CSARVPDRDNQPQHF
clone size: -; V gene: TRBV18; D gene: TRBD1; J gene: TRBJ1-1; CDR3 DNA: TGTGCCAGCTCACCAACGGACAGGGCGAACACTGAAGCTTTCTTT; CDR3 protein: CASSPTDRANTEAFF
clone size: few; V gene: TRBV7-9; D gene: TRBD2; J gene: TRBJ2-7; CDR3 DNA: TGTGCCAGCAGCTTAACGGGGGGGGCCTCGGACGAGCAGTACTTC; CDR3 protein: CASSLTGGASDEQYF
clone size: -; V gene: TRBV5-6; D gene: -; J gene: TRBJ1-5; CDR3 DNA: TGTGCCAGCAGCTCGGTGGGTTACAATCAGCCCCAGCATTTT; CDR3 protein: CASSSVGYNQPQHF